Each of the 24 T cell receptor beta chains below was sequenced from the same sample in a study of control samples from healthy donors and cancer patients. Clones were read by immunoSEQ multiplex PCR, and TCRdb kept only the in-frame ones, dropping some. The table includes about 97,000 clones, about 89% detected once. The sequenced sample consisted of blood. The receptors come from a man younger than 40 in good health.

The genes are TRBV25-1 and TRBJ2-7; 7 positions agree with TRBD2. CDR1 and CDR2 (germline): MGHDK, SYGVNS. V gave up 6 bases and J gave up 6 bases; unmatched junction bases: 11. CDR3 length: 14 amino acids. CDR3 nucleotides: TGTGCCAGCAGGGGGTTCGGGGAGGGGCGCGAGCAGTACTTC. Translation: CASRGFGEGREQYF.

The chain employs TRBV29-1 and TRBJ2-1, with 7 nucleotides matching TRBD2. V gave up 7 bases and J gave up 6 bases; unmatched junction bases: 9. The CDR3 sequence is 13 residues long. The germline gives CDR1 SQVTM, CDR2 ANQGSEA. The CDR3 spells CSASAGIRNEQFF. In DNA form, the CDR3 reads TGCAGCGCATCAGCGGGAATACGCAATGAGCAGTTCTTC.

CDR3 bases: TGTGCCAGCAGTGAGTCGTCCGGGGAGCTGTTTTTT. Protein sequence: CASSESSGELFF. V gene TRBV12-3 or TRBV12-4 combines with J gene TRBJ2-2; D gene ambiguous. V lost 5 bases, J lost 6 bases, and 7 bases lay in between. The CDR3 contains 12 residues.

The chain couples TRBV15 to TRBJ2-1, with D maybe TRBD2 (5 bases). The CDR3 spans 16 residues. The germline gives CDR1 LNHNV, CDR2 YYDKDF (reference sequence). Trimming shortened V by 3 bases and J by 4 bases, and 16 bases separated the two germline ends. CDR3 protein: CATSSEQPGIYNEQFF. DNA for the CDR3: TGTGCCACCAGCAGTGAACAACCGGGGATTTACAATGAGCAGTTCTTC. Based on the CDR3 plus reference TRBV15 and TRBJ2-1, the full variable domain is DAMVIQNPRYQVTQFGKPVTLSCSQTLNHNVMYWYQQKSSQAPKLLFHYYDKDFNNEADTPDNFQSRRPNTSFCFLDIRSPGLGDTAMYLCATSSEQPGIYNEQFFGPGTRLTVL.

The chain employs TRBV15 and TRBJ2-3; D is perhaps TRBD2 (7 bases). The CDR3 consists of 14 residues. CDR1 is LNHNV and CDR2 is YYDKDF in the germline V gene (reference sequence). The ends were cut back, 0 bases at V and 6 bases at J, with 10 bases in the middle. CDR3 sequence: CATSRDRGADTQYF. In DNA, the CDR3 is TGTGCCACCAGCAGAGATCGGGGGGCTGATACGCAGTATTTT.

This clone was detected only a few times. The V and J genes are TRBV6-2 or TRBV6-3 and TRBJ2-1; D possibly corresponds to TRBD1 (5 bases). Per the germline V gene, CDR1 is MNHEY and CDR2 is SVGEGT. This CDR3 spans 14 amino acids. V lost 4 bases, J lost 4 bases, and 11 bases lay in between. For the CDR3, the DNA is TGTGCCAGCAGTTCTGCAGGGTATTACAATGAGCAGTTCTTC. Amino acids: CASSSAGYYNEQFF.

The chain couples TRBV5-1 to TRBJ1-2; no definite D call. The length of the CDR3 is 13 residues. The germline gives CDR1 SGHRS, CDR2 YFSETQ. The V end was cut by 1 base, the J end by 4 bases, with 8 bases between. Here the CDR3 DNA reads TGCGCCAGCAGCTTGAGCGGGAGCTATGGCTACACCTTC. This encodes CASSLSGSYGYTF.

The chain is built from TRBV19 and TRBJ1-2; no clear D. The CDR3 extends over 13 amino acids. Trimming left V 2 bases short and J 7 bases short, with 11 bases between. Germline CDR1 reads LNHDA; CDR2 reads SQIVND (reference sequence). The CDR3 sequence is CASSILGIPGYTF. The CDR3 DNA follows: TGTGCCAGTAGTATATTGGGGATCCCTGGCTACACCTTC.

The genes are TRBV4-2 and TRBJ2-3; D gene uncertain. In germline, CDR1 is LGHNA, CDR2 YNFKEQ. The CDR3 consists of 15 residues. The V end lost 0 bases, the J end lost 2 bases, and 9 bases lay between the germline ends. CDR3 region: CASSQDAAATDTQYF. In nucleotides, the CDR3 is TGTGCCAGCAGCCAAGATGCAGCCGCCACAGATACGCAGTATTTT.

The V call is TRBV18, the J call TRBJ1-1; 7 bases are shared with TRBD1. This CDR3 comprises 16 residues. Germline trimming cut 2 bases from V and 0 bases from J; bases unmatched to any gene: 6. The V gene's germline CDR1 is KGHSH and CDR2 LQKENI. The CDR3 spells CASSPDRAKLNTEAFF. The CDR3 nucleotides are TGTGCCAGCTCACCAGACAGGGCGAAACTGAACACTGAAGCTTTCTTT.

The CDR3 loop is CASSEPTPAEQYF. The CDR3 nucleotides read TGCGCCAGCAGTGAGCCAACCCCAGCCGAGCAGTACTTC. The rearrangement uses TRBV10-2 and TRBJ2-7; D gene uncertain. CDR3 size: 13 residues. V gave up 2 bases and J gave up 6 bases, with 11 bases separating them. Germline CDR1 reads WSHSY; CDR2 reads SAAADI.

The genes are TRBV6-5 and TRBJ1-2, with 9 bases lining up with TRBD1. V lost 2 bases, J lost 5 bases, and 9 bases stayed unmatched. In germline, CDR1 is MNHEY, CDR2 SVGAGI. The CDR3 loop spans 16 amino acids. This CDR3 reads CASSYERTGARYGYTF. Here the CDR3 DNA reads TGTGCCAGCAGTTACGAGAGGACAGGGGCTAGATATGGCTACACCTTC.

The J gene is TRBJ1-1, the V gene TRBV5-4, with 10 nucleotides matching TRBD1. The germline V gene encodes CDR1 SGHNT and CDR2 YYREEE (reference sequence). V gave up 3 bases and J gave up 8 bases; unmatched junction bases: 10. This CDR3 contains 15 residues. The DNA of the CDR3 is TGTGCCAGCAGCTCCCCCCGGGGACAGGGGAGCGAAGCTTTCTTT. Translating gives CASSSPRGQGSEAFF. Supplemented by reference TRBV5-4 and TRBJ1-1, the full variable domain reads ETGVTQSPTHLIKTRGQQVTLRCSSQSGHNTVSWYQQALGQGPQFIFQYYREEENGRGNFPPRFSGLQFPNYSSELNVNALELDDSALYLCASSSPRGQGSEAFFGQGTRLTVV.

This clone was observed once. This chain uses TRBV18 with TRBJ2-3; 7 bases are shared with TRBD2. The CDR3 is 15 residues long. Germline lookup yields CDR1 KGHSH and CDR2 LQKENI. V lost 6 bases to trimming and J lost 0 bases; unmatched junction nucleotides: 6. CDR3: CASSPASGSTDTQYF. DNA for the CDR3: TGTGCCAGCTCGCCGGCTAGCGGAAGCACAGATACGCAGTATTTT.

The chain carries TRBV12-5 and TRBJ1-5; D gene unclear. Looked up from germline, CDR1 is LGHNT and CDR2 is FRNRAP. V was clipped by 0 bases and J by 4 bases, with 13 bases between them. The length of the CDR3 is 16 residues. DNA for the CDR3: TGTGCTAGTGGTTTGGTAGGAGTGGGCCCGAATCAGCCCCAGCATTTT. Its protein product is CASGLVGVGPNQPQHF.

This chain uses TRBV2 with TRBJ1-6; D uncertain. This CDR3 spans 12 amino acids. Germline CDR1 reads SNHLY; CDR2 reads FYNNEI. The V and J ends lost 6 bases and 7 bases respectively, with 7 bases between them. The CDR3 here is CASRPVNSPLHF. The CDR3 DNA follows: TGTGCCAGCAGGCCCGTCAATTCACCCCTCCACTTT.

The chain joins TRBV10-1 to TRBJ2-5; possibly TRBD2 for D (5 bases). Germline values: CDR1 WNHNN, CDR2 SYGVQD (reference sequence). V lost 2 bases and J 7 bases, leaving 11 bases between the germline ends. The CDR3 length is 13 residues. CDR3: CASSETTAGTQYF. DNA for the CDR3: TGCGCCAGCAGTGAGACCACGGCGGGGACCCAGTACTTC.

The chain is built from TRBV19 and TRBJ2-4; D not resolved. The CDR3 extends over 12 amino acids. The germline gives CDR1 LNHDA, CDR2 SQIVND (reference sequence). The V gene lost 6 bases and the J gene lost 2 bases, with 5 bases spanning the gap. The CDR3 DNA reads TGTGCCAGTAGGGGAACCAAAAACATTCAGTACTTC. This translates into CASRGTKNIQYF.

The V and J genes are TRBV5-6 and TRBJ1-2, with D possibly being TRBD1 (6 bases). This CDR3 comprises 13 residues. The V gene's germline CDR1 is SGHDT and CDR2 YYEEEE. V lost 5 bases to trimming and J lost 4 bases, with 12 bases between them. CDR3 sequence reads: CASRPDRIYGYTF. CDR3 sequence (DNA): TGTGCCAGCAGACCCGACAGGATCTATGGCTACACCTTC.

The gene calls are TRBV6-6 and TRBJ1-2, with TRBD1 matching over 11 bases. CDR3 length: 15 residues. Germline CDR1 and CDR2: MNHNY and SVGAGI (reference sequence). Trimming at V came to 7 bases and at J to 6 bases, leaving 10 bases not matched to a gene. CDR3 residues: CASMGLGTGGNGYTF. As DNA, the CDR3 is TGTGCCAGCATGGGGTTGGGGACAGGGGGAAATGGCTACACCTTC.

J is TRBJ2-3 and V is TRBV5-4; D possibly uses TRBD1 or TRBD2 (5 bases each). This CDR3 comprises 17 residues. Germline-derived CDR1 and CDR2 are SGHNT and YYREEE (reference sequence). Trimming pared 0 bases from V and 1 base from J, leaving 15 bases between. The CDR3 nucleotides read TGTGCCAGCAGCTTGGCCGAAGGGACCAGACGCACAGATACGCAGTATTTT. Translating gives CASSLAEGTRRTDTQYF.

The chain employs TRBV20-1 and TRBJ2-3; TRBD2 agrees at 9 bases. After removal of 3 bases from V and 5 bases from J, the junction contained 9 bases not matched to a gene. The germline CDR1 and CDR2 sequences are DFQATT and SNEGSKA (reference sequence). This CDR3 region has 15 residues. CDR3: CSASRASGIVDTQYF. The CDR3 DNA follows: TGCAGTGCTAGTCGGGCTAGCGGGATTGTAGATACGCAGTATTTT.

The chain has TRBV14 and TRBJ1-2, with a possible D match to TRBD1 (5 bases). The V gene lost 1 base and the J gene lost 8 bases, with 14 bases spanning the gap. The CDR3 is made up of 14 amino acids. CDR1 and CDR2 from the germline V gene are SGHDN and FVKESK. DNA for the CDR3: TGTGCCAGCAGCCAAGTTCAAGGGGCTCGAGGCTACACCTTC. Its protein product is CASSQVQGARGYTF. Full variable domain (remainder filled in from reference TRBV14 and TRBJ1-2): EAGVTQFPSHSVIEKGQTVTLRCDPISGHDNLYWYRRVMGKEIKFLLHFVKESKQDESGMPNNRFLAERTGGTYSTLKVQPAELEDSGVYFCASSQVQGARGYTFGSGTRLTVV.

V usage is TRBV2 and J usage is TRBJ2-5, with 10 bases lining up with TRBD1. The CDR3 is made up of 15 amino acids. V gave up 6 bases and J gave up 5 bases; unmatched junction bases: 9. Germline-derived CDR1 and CDR2 are SNHLY and FYNNEI. Here the CDR3 DNA reads TGTGCCAGCAGACCGGACAGGGGGGTTGGGGAGACCCAGTACTTC. This translates into CASRPDRGVGETQYF.